The entry below gives a single T cell receptor beta chain sequence along with its context. Its antigen is as yet unknown. This specimen comes from a study of OX40 agonist ivuxolimab in advanced cancers. This table comes from immunoSEQ multiplex PCR, and its TCRdb copy is limited to in-frame clones, with some not included. This table holds approximately 75,000 clones, 90% found once. Study-wide results and limits: CD4+ and CD8+ T cells in blood underwent clonal expansion by week 6 at 0.1 to 3.0 mg/kg.

Autoimmune disease history or systemic immunosuppression was exclusionary. This CDR3 comprises 15 residues. The V gene end was trimmed by 5 bases and the J gene end by 8 bases; junction bases not matched to a gene: 10. The germline CDR1 and CDR2 sequences are MNHEY and SMNVEV (reference sequence). Sequencing used CD4+ or CD8+ T cells sorted from blood, obtained in a trial of the OX40 agonist ivuxolimab. The V and J genes are TRBV27 and TRBJ1-3, with TRBD1 matching 9 bases. The receptor was derived from an adult with an advanced solid tumor such as melanoma, head and neck, liver or kidney cancer. The CDR3 protein is CASSLNRDRAYTIYF. DNA of the CDR3: TGTGCCAGCAGTCTAAACCGGGACAGGGCATACACCATATATTTT.